This T cell receptor (beta chain) emerged from a study of early T cells in non-severe SARS-CoV-2 infection (dated by TCRdb to the early 2020s). Context from the whole study: TCR sequencing used bulk RNA from unsorted whole blood, so alpha and beta chains could not be paired. Broad study findings and their caveats: VDJdb matching was skewed toward anti-spike CD8 responses, so virus-specific expansions were likely underestimated and private and CD4 specificities were missed.

This clonotype was counted only a few times. The clone's antigen remains unknown. No much larger clonotype is one base removed from it; base qualities were not supplied. The CDR3 holds 16 amino acids from the cysteine to the phenylalanine. Only the CDR3 part of the read is kept: 48 bases, read in frame from the first base. At the junction V is shortened by 3 bases and J by 3 bases, with 15 bases in between. CDR1 and CDR2 (KGHSH, LQKENI) derive from the germline V gene. The library was generated by 5' RACE. Sequencer: NextSeq 500. The TCR library protocol attached unique molecular identifiers to individual cDNA molecules to correct for sequencing error and PCR bias. Both TCR alpha and beta chains were sequenced, and tight co-correlation was observed between alpha and beta sequence abundances in each sample. Under the source paper's analysis protocol: Decombinator V4 was used to perform V gene, J gene and CDR3 annotation of TCR sequences. TCRs were defined as expanded if a significant change between any two time points was detected under a Poisson model with p below 0.0001. TCR abundances were normalised to the total number of TCRs sequenced in each sample and reported as counts per million. TRAV1-2 paired with TRAJ12, TRAJ20 or TRAJ33 defined MAIT TCRs, while TRAV10 paired with TRAJ18 defined iNKT TCRs. VDJdb, accessed 1 November 2021, was searched for CMV, EBV and SARS-CoV-2 annotated TCRs, with TCRs annotated for multiple antigens excluded. TCRdb redid the processing of the public reads, applying fastp at Q25 and MiXCR, and retained in-frame beta chains. Under each unique CDR3 protein, matching rows form one entry showing the most common genes and DNA. TCRdb, not the original authors, processed these V and J calls. The sample table lists 95,000 to 120,000 distinct CDR3 sequences, about 12% of them with a count of one. In total, the top ten clones hold around 3% of the sample.

Set within a cohort of healthcare workers in London, UK, this nested case-control study involved weekly PCR testing of nasopharyngeal swabs along with blood sampling. Between 23 and 31 March 2020, the week of the UK lockdown, healthcare workers were enrolled and then followed up weekly for as long as 16 weeks. The sequencing input was whole blood. This TCR derives from an adult who was a healthcare worker with PCR-confirmed SARS-CoV-2 infection or an uninfected control (not recorded which). The rearrangement combines TRBV18 with TRBJ2-1; the D segment cannot be called with confidence. The encoded CDR3 is CASSPLPPTLYNEQFF. The DNA sequence reads TGTGCCAGCTCACCCCTCCCCCCTACCCTCTACAATGAGCAGTTCTTC.